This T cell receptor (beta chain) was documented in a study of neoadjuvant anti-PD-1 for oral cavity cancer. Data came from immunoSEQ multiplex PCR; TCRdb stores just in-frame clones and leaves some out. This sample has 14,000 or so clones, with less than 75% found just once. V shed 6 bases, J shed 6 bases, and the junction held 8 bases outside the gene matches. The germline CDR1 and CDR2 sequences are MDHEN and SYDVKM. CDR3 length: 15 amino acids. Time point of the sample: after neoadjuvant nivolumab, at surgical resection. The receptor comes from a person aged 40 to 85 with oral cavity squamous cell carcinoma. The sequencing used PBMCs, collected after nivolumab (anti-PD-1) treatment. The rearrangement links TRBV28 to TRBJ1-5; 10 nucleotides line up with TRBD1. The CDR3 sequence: CASRTRDRGTQPQHF. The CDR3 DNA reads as TGTGCCAGCAGAACCCGGGACAGGGGAACTCAGCCCCAGCATTTT.